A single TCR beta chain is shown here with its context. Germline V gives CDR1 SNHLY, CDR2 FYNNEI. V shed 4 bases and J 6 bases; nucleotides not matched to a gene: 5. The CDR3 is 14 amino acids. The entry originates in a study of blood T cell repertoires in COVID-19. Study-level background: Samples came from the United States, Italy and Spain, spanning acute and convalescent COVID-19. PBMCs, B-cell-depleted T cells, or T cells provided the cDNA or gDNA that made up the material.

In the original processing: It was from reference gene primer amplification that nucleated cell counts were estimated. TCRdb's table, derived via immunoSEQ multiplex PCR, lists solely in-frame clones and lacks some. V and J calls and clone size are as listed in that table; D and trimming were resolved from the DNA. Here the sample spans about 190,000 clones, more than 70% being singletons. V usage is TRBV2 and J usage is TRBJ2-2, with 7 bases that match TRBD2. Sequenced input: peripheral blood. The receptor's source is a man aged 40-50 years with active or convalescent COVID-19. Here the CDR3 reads CASSVRLAAGELFF. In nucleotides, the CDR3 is TGTGCCAGCAGTGTTAGACTAGCCGCCGGGGAGCTGTTTTTT.